Presented here are 26 T cell receptor beta chains from one specimen sequenced in a study of chronic HIV infection and antiretroviral therapy. MiXCR was run by TCRdb on the 5' RACE reads, yielding one entry per CDR3 protein. Among about 38,000 distinct CDR3 sequences listed, 7.5% to 9% were seen once. The material sequenced was peripheral blood. The source of these receptors is an adult who had HIV and had not received antiretroviral therapy, or was an uninfected healthy control (not recorded which).

This clonotype has only a few counts. The chain uses TRBV6-1 and TRBJ2-5, with D perhaps given as TRBD1 or TRBD2 (6 bases each). The V gene's germline CDR1 is MNHNS and CDR2 SASEGT. V was shortened by 8 bases and J by 0 bases, with 10 bases between the two germline ends. The length of the CDR3 is 13 residues. CDR3 sequence: CASGGTNQETQYF. The CDR3 bases are TGTGCCAGCGGAGGGACAAACCAAGAGACCCAGTACTTC.

This clonotype was seen a handful of times. The gene calls are TRBV7-2 and TRBJ2-3; 10 bases map to TRBD2. Losses at the gene ends were 5 bases for V and 2 bases for J; bases not matched to a gene: 4. The germline V gene encodes CDR1 SGHTA and CDR2 FQGNSA. CDR3 length equals 15 residues. The DNA of the CDR3 is TGTGCCAGCAGCCCAACTAGCGGGATCACAGATACGCAGTATTTT. This gives the protein CASSPTSGITDTQYF. The complete variable domain, with remaining parts taken from reference TRBV7-2 and TRBJ2-3, reads GAGVSQSPSNKVTEKGKDVELRCDPISGHTALYWYRQSLGQGLEFLIYFQGNSAPDKSGLPSDRFSAERTGGSVSTLTIQRTQQEDSAVYLCASSPTSGITDTQYFGPGTRLTVL.

This clonotype was picked up many times. This rearrangement joins TRBV27 to TRBJ2-3; TRBD1 matches 9 bases. This CDR3 is built from 18 residues. V gave up 8 bases and J gave up 2 bases; unmatched junction bases: 17. The germline gives CDR1 MNHEY, CDR2 SMNVEV (reference sequence). Here the CDR3 DNA reads TGTGCCAGCGGGTCCGGACAGGGGTGGCGGCCTCCCACAGATACGCAGTATTTT. Protein product: CASGSGQGWRPPTDTQYF.

The chain is built from TRBV29-1 and TRBJ1-1, with 9 bases aligning to TRBD1. Germline CDR1 is SQVTM and CDR2 is ANQGSEA. The CDR3 is 14 residues long. The trim removed 5 bases at V and 1 base at J, leaving 5 bases unmatched. CDR3 sequence reads: CSVTGGGENTEAFF. Written as DNA, the CDR3 is TGCAGCGTTACAGGGGGCGGGGAGAACACTGAAGCTTTCTTT.

Ten or more counts support this clonotype. V usage is TRBV2 and J usage is TRBJ2-2; the D is unclear. The V and J ends lost 7 bases and 4 bases respectively, with 7 bases between them. There are 12 residues in the CDR3. CDR1 and CDR2 (germline): SNHLY, FYNNEI. CDR3 in amino acids: CASKPFTGELFF. For the CDR3, the DNA is TGTGCCAGCAAACCGTTCACCGGGGAGCTGTTTTTT.

This clonotype was seen a handful of times. The chain links TRBV28 to TRBJ1-4; no clear D. The CDR3 loop spans 13 amino acids. Trimming removed 3 bases from V and 8 bases from J, with 10 bases in between. The germline CDR1 and CDR2 sequences are MDHEN and SYDVKM. The CDR3 bases are TGTGCCAGCAGTTTTACCAGCTGGGAAAAACTGTTTTTT. Its protein is CASSFTSWEKLFF.

This clonotype was counted many times. V is TRBV3-1 and J is TRBJ1-2; D gene ambiguous. Per germline, CDR1 LGHDT and CDR2 YNNKEL (reference sequence). Trimming pared 0 bases from V and 4 bases from J, leaving 18 bases between. The CDR3 runs to 17 residues. In nucleotides, the CDR3 is TGTGCCAGCAGCCAAGAGCCTCTCATGCTGGGAGTCTATGGCTACACCTTC. Protein sequence: CASSQEPLMLGVYGYTF.

The V and J genes are TRBV20-1 and TRBJ2-7; the match to TRBD1 covers 7 bases. With 5 bases clipped from V and 4 bases from J, the junction kept 11 bases outside the gene matches. The CDR3 runs 14 residues. Looked up from germline, CDR1 is DFQATT and CDR2 is SNEGSKA (reference sequence). The CDR3 DNA follows: TGCAGTGCTGAACAGGGGTTAGGGTCATACGAGCAGTACTTC. Amino acid sequence: CSAEQGLGSYEQYF.

By share, this clonotype ranks as medium-sized (0.01 to 0.1%). The rearrangement links TRBV28 to TRBJ2-7; no firm D call. The germline V gene encodes CDR1 MDHEN and CDR2 SYDVKM. This CDR3 contains 12 residues. V lost 10 bases, J lost 7 bases, and 17 bases lay in between. The CDR3 DNA follows: TGTGCCATTTCTACACCCGGGCGGGAGCAGTACTTC. It translates to CAISTPGREQYF.

This clonotype was seen ten or more times. V is TRBV14 and J is TRBJ1-1; no clear D gene. V lost 3 bases, J lost 0 bases, and 5 bases lay in between. The CDR3 loop spans 13 amino acids. Looked up from germline, CDR1 is SGHDN and CDR2 is FVKESK. CDR3 amino acids: CASSQELNTEAFF. The DNA of the CDR3 is TGTGCCAGCAGCCAGGAATTGAACACTGAAGCTTTCTTT.

Worth noting for this clonotype: One junction end does not reproduce the germline sequence, and a read error may be involved. The chain joins TRBV6-2 or TRBV6-3 to TRBJ2-2; D possibly corresponds to TRBD2 (5 bases). Germline values: CDR1 MNHEY, CDR2 SVGEGT. This CDR3 is 11 amino acids long. The CDR3 here is CASRDTGELVF. In nucleotides, the CDR3 is TGTGCCAGCAGGGATACCGGGGAACTGGTTTTT.

This clonotype was found a few times. The chain links TRBV29-1 to TRBJ1-1; D gene unclear. Germline V gene data show CDR1 as SQVTM and CDR2 as ANQGSEA. The CDR3 extends over 11 amino acids. The ends were cut back, 4 bases at V and 1 base at J, with 4 bases in the middle. The CDR3 nucleotides are TGCAGCGTTGTTGAGAACACTGAAGCTTTCTTT. Amino acid sequence: CSVVENTEAFF.

This clonotype was seen many times. The chain joins TRBV2 to TRBJ2-2; D perhaps matches TRBD2 (5 bases). The CDR3 has 14 residues. V lost 3 bases and J 4 bases, leaving 9 bases between the germline ends. Germline V CDR1 and CDR2: SNHLY, FYNNEI. The chain's CDR3 is CASSESEGTGELFF. The CDR3 DNA follows: TGTGCCAGCAGTGAGTCCGAGGGCACCGGGGAGCTGTTTTTT.

The chain combines TRBV5-1 with TRBJ2-7; TRBD2 matches 10 bases. Germline CDR1 and CDR2: SGHRS and YFSETQ. The V segment lost 4 bases and the J segment 6 bases; nucleotides outside the gene matches: 10. The CDR3 spans 15 residues. This CDR3 reads CASSQTSGSPFEQYF. CDR3 in DNA: TGCGCCAGCAGCCAGACTAGCGGGTCCCCCTTCGAGCAGTACTTC. The full variable domain, with the rest looked up from reference TRBV5-1 and TRBJ2-7, is KAGVTQTPRYLIKTRGQQVTLSCSPISGHRSVSWYQQTPGQGLQFLFEYFSETQRNKGNFPGRFSGRQFSNSRSEMNVSTLELGDSALYLCASSQTSGSPFEQYFGPGTRLTVT.

This clonotype has more than one count but fewer than ten. The rearrangement links TRBV2 to TRBJ2-7; possibly TRBD2 for D (6 bases). Germline V gene data show CDR1 as SNHLY and CDR2 as FYNNEI. The CDR3 runs 13 residues. V gave up 5 bases and J gave up 2 bases, with 10 bases separating them. CDR3 loop: CASSLLAPYEQYF. The CDR3, as DNA: TGTGCCAGCAGTCTACTAGCCCCCTACGAGCAGTACTTC. Full variable domain (missing parts from reference TRBV2 and TRBJ2-7): EPEVTQTPSHQVTQMGQEVILRCVPISNHLYFYWYRQILGQKVEFLVSFYNNEISEKSEIFDDQFSVERPDGSNFTLKIRSTKLEDSAMYFCASSLLAPYEQYFGPGTRLTVT.

The chain recombines TRBV27 with TRBJ1-6; D gene ambiguous. CDR3 size: 13 residues. V dropped 6 bases and J dropped 9 bases, with 12 bases sitting between them. Germline CDR1 reads MNHEY; CDR2 reads SMNVEV (reference sequence). The CDR3 loop is CASRTVGASPLHF. As DNA, the CDR3 is TGTGCCAGCAGAACTGTCGGCGCTTCACCCCTCCACTTT.

The chain joins TRBV19 to TRBJ1-3; D might be TRBD1 (5 bases). The CDR3 totals 17 residues. The germline V gene has CDR1 LNHDA and CDR2 SQIVND (reference sequence). V gave up 6 bases and J gave up 2 bases, with 20 bases separating them. The DNA for the CDR3 is TGTGCCAGTAGCCCAGTGGAGACAGCGTCTACTGGAAACACCATATATTTT. Translated: CASSPVETASTGNTIYF.

This clonotype has at least ten counts. This chain uses TRBV27 with TRBJ2-7; 8 bases map to TRBD2. The CDR3 consists of 14 residues. Germline CDR1 MNHEY, CDR2 SMNVEV (reference sequence). The trim removed 6 bases at V and 4 bases at J, leaving 8 bases unmatched. In DNA form, the CDR3 reads TGTGCCAGCAGCGCTGGCGGGAGGATGTACGAGCAGTACTTC. It translates to CASSAGGRMYEQYF.

The chain has TRBV20-1 and TRBJ2-7; 15 bases map to TRBD2. This CDR3 contains 16 residues. The J segment lost 0 bases and the V segment lost 6 bases, leaving 6 bases of the junction unmatched. The germline V gene has CDR1 DFQATT and CDR2 SNEGSKA (reference sequence). CDR3 in amino acids: CSADGLAGGSSYEQYF. CDR3 in DNA: TGCAGTGCGGACGGACTAGCGGGAGGGTCCTCCTACGAGCAGTACTTC.

The gene calls are TRBV20-1 and TRBJ1-5; no reliable D call. V shed 4 bases and J shed 3 bases, with 16 bases lying between them. The germline gives CDR1 DFQATT, CDR2 SNEGSKA (reference sequence). This CDR3 spans 15 amino acids. The chain's CDR3 is CSANAIGPINQPQHF. For the CDR3, the DNA is TGCAGTGCTAACGCGATAGGGCCCATCAATCAGCCCCAGCATTTT.

V gene TRBV20-1 combines with J gene TRBJ2-7; TRBD2 is a possible D gene (6 bases). This CDR3 region has 15 residues. V dropped 1 base and J dropped 6 bases, with 19 bases sitting between them. Per germline, CDR1 DFQATT and CDR2 SNEGSKA (reference sequence). CDR3: CSARVGLGGGGEQYF. CDR3 DNA: TGCAGTGCTAGAGTAGGGCTTGGGGGAGGAGGCGAGCAGTACTTC.

This clonotype appeared once. One junction end does not reproduce the germline sequence, and a read error may be involved. The chain joins TRBV24-1 to TRBJ1-1; D perhaps matches TRBD1 (5 bases). CDR3 size: 12 residues. Germline V gene sequence: CDR1 KGHDR, CDR2 SFDVKD. The DNA of the CDR3 is TGTGCCACCAGTGAGGGACTCTCTGAAACTTTCTTT. The encoded protein is CATSEGLSETFF.

This clonotype occurred many times. The V gene is TRBV29-1, the J gene TRBJ2-3; D is unclear. Germline lookup yields CDR1 SQVTM and CDR2 ANQGSEA. The length of the CDR3 is 11 residues. The V end lost 4 bases, the J end lost 2 bases, and 4 bases lay between the germline ends. CDR3 protein: CSVAPTDTQYF. The CDR3 nucleotides read TGCAGCGTTGCTCCCACAGATACGCAGTATTTT.

This clonotype was observed a handful of times. The genes are TRBV10-3 and TRBJ2-3, with D unclear. The CDR3 extends over 12 amino acids. Trimming cost V 4 bases and J 2 bases, with 4 bases left between them. From germline, CDR1 is ENHRY and CDR2 SYGVKD. The CDR3 protein is CAISGDTDTQYF. The CDR3 nucleotides are TGTGCCATCAGTGGCGACACAGATACGCAGTATTTT.

The chain links TRBV11-1 to TRBJ2-1; 9 bases are a match to TRBD1. Trimming at V came to 5 bases and at J to 9 bases, leaving 14 bases not matched to a gene. Per the germline V gene, CDR1 is SGHAT and CDR2 is FQDESV (reference sequence). This CDR3 is 16 amino acids long. The CDR3 protein is CASSGGGQGLYGEQFF. The CDR3 nucleotides read TGTGCCAGCAGCGGAGGGGGACAGGGCCTCTACGGTGAGCAGTTCTTC.

The genes are TRBV10-2 and TRBJ1-5, with 9 positions matching TRBD1. The CDR3 is made up of 16 amino acids. CDR1 is WSHSY, CDR2 SAAADI, per germline. Germline trimming cut 3 bases from V and 3 bases from J; bases unmatched to any gene: 6. CDR3 sequence: CASSDWGTGYNQPQHF. CDR3 DNA: TGCGCCAGCAGTGATTGGGGGACAGGGTACAATCAGCCCCAGCATTTT.